This record covers a single T cell receptor beta chain. What it binds is unknown. The CDR3 totals 14 residues. Germline CDR1 reads MDHEN; CDR2 reads SYDVKM. The V and J ends lost 5 bases and 4 bases, in that order; junction bases with no gene match: 8. The data were obtained in a study of blood T cells in healthy people across ages. General observations from the study: More naive CD4+ cells and higher diversity marked long-lived donors relative to aged donors. With unsorted PBMCs, a conclusive comparison of naive versus antigen-experienced cells was not possible. Strong correlation existed between TCR beta diversity and naive T cell percentage.

It was with a sample-barcoded 5' primer and a J-beta primer mix that a second PCR of roughly 7 to 12 cycles was run. Template switching added a 12-random-nucleotide identifier to every cDNA molecule. MiXCR, run by TCRdb on the 5' RACE reads, gives a single entry per CDR3 protein. The sample has around 900,000 distinct CDR3 sequences, 51% seen once; the top ten hold over 20%. This chain connects TRBV28 to TRBJ2-7; 7 positions match TRBD2. The sample comprised blood. The TCR originated in an older woman in good health. The chain's CDR3 is CASSRGGLGYEQYF. The CDR3 region has the DNA TGTGCCAGCAGTAGAGGTGGACTAGGGTACGAGCAGTACTTC.